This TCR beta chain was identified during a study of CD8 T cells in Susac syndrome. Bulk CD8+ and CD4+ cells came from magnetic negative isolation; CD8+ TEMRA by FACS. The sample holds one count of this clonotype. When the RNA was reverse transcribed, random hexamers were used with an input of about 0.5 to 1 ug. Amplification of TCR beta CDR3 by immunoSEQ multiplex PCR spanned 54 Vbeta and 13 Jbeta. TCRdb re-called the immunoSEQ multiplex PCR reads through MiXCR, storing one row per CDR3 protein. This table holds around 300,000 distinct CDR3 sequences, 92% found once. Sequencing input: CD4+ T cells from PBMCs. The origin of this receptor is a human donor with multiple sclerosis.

In DNA, the CDR3 is TGTGCCAGTAGTGCTAGCGGGGGCAACTACAATGAGCAGTTCTTC. Amino acids: CASSASGGNYNEQFF. The chain couples TRBV19 to TRBJ2-1; 10 bases fit TRBD2. CDR3 length: 15 residues. The germline CDR1 and CDR2 sequences are LNHDA and SQIVND (reference sequence). After removal of 5 bases from V and 3 bases from J, the junction contained 4 bases not matched to a gene.